The 21 T cell receptor beta chains in this list originate from one sample, sequenced in a study of T cell responses to AZD1222 COVID-19 vaccine. Sequencing was performed with immunoSEQ multiplex PCR; in TCRdb, only in-frame clones are kept and a portion is missing. Among about 82,000 clones listed, more than 90% were seen once. Here the sequenced sample was peripheral blood, taken on day 0 of AZD1222 vaccination. Receptors originate from an adult in good health.

DNA of the CDR3: TGTGCCAGCAGCTTGCCCGGGTTGGTCGCAGATACGCAGTATTTT. Translation: CASSLPGLVADTQYF. The V gene is TRBV5-4, the J gene TRBJ2-3; D gene ambiguous. CDR3 length: 15 amino acids. Germline V gene sequence: CDR1 SGHNT, CDR2 YYREEE (reference sequence). Trimming cost V 1 base and J 4 bases, with 13 bases left between them.

This chain uses TRBV11-2 with TRBJ2-5; 7 nucleotides line up with TRBD1. Germline V lookup: CDR1 SGHAT, CDR2 FQNNGV. This CDR3 comprises 14 residues. Trimming removed 0 bases from V and 5 bases from J; junction bases left unmatched: 3. The CDR3 loop is CASSLDRGTETQYF. In DNA form, the CDR3 reads TGTGCCAGCAGCTTAGACAGGGGGACGGAGACCCAGTACTTC.

The V gene is TRBV12-3 or TRBV12-4, the J gene TRBJ1-4; unclear D gene. The V gene lost 2 bases and the J gene lost 4 bases, with 5 bases spanning the gap. The CDR3 totals 13 residues. CDR3 coding DNA: TGTGCCAGCAGTTTATCCTTTAATGAAAAACTGTTTTTT. Encoded protein: CASSLSFNEKLFF.

This rearrangement joins TRBV11-3 to TRBJ2-7; D possibly uses TRBD1 or TRBD2 (5 bases each). Trimming removed 5 bases at V and 7 bases at J, with 21 bases between. This CDR3 is 15 amino acids long. Germline CDR1 is SGHNT and CDR2 is YENEEA. The CDR3 DNA follows: TGTGCCAGCAGCCTAGGGTTGGCAGGAGAGGGGGAGCAGTACTTC. Its translation is CASSLGLAGEGEQYF.

The genes are TRBV6-5 and TRBJ2-5; 7 bases align to TRBD1. This CDR3 is built from 14 residues. In germline, CDR1 is MNHEY, CDR2 SVGAGI. V trimming: 8 bases; J trimming: 4 bases; junction bases outside the gene matches: 10. In nucleotides, the CDR3 is TGTGCCAGCTACCAACTGGACAGGAGAGAGACCCAGTACTTC. It encodes CASYQLDRRETQYF.

The chain links TRBV15 to TRBJ1-5; D not resolved. V dropped 0 bases and J dropped 1 base, with 16 bases sitting between them. The CDR3 contains 18 residues. From germline, CDR1 is LNHNV and CDR2 YYDKDF (reference sequence). Here the CDR3 reads CATSRDTIRGGSNQPQHF. In DNA form, the CDR3 reads TGTGCCACCAGCAGAGATACAATCCGGGGTGGAAGCAATCAGCCCCAGCATTTT.

The chain combines TRBV7-9 with TRBJ2-7; 7 bases map to TRBD1. The CDR3 loop spans 14 amino acids. V shed 5 bases, J shed 5 bases, and the junction held 9 bases outside the gene matches. Germline loops: CDR1 SEHNR, CDR2 FQNEAQ (reference sequence). Here the CDR3 reads CASSRRQGFNEQYF. The CDR3 nucleotides read TGTGCCAGCAGCCGCAGACAGGGCTTCAACGAGCAGTACTTC. The full variable domain, its missing parts supplied by reference TRBV7-9 and TRBJ2-7, is DTGVSQNPRHKITKRGQNVTFRCDPISEHNRLYWYRQTLGQGPEFLTYFQNEAQLEKSRLLSDRFSAERPKGSFSTLEIQRTEQGDSAMYLCASSRRQGFNEQYFGPGTRLTVT.

The chain couples TRBV12-3 or TRBV12-4 to TRBJ1-1; 7 nucleotides line up with TRBD1. The junction had 8 bases not matched to a gene; V was cut back by 3 bases and J by 10 bases. This CDR3 has 13 amino acids. This CDR3 is CASSFLQGNRAFF. CDR3 in DNA: TGTGCCAGCAGTTTTCTACAGGGGAATCGAGCTTTCTTT.

V usage is TRBV27 and J usage is TRBJ2-3, with D unclear. The CDR3 has 14 residues. Trimming removed 4 bases at V and 2 bases at J, with 10 bases between. Germline V CDR1 and CDR2: MNHEY, SMNVEV (reference sequence). The DNA of the CDR3 is TGTGCCAGCAGTTCATCTTACCCCACAGATACGCAGTATTTT. Encoded protein: CASSSSYPTDTQYF.

The J gene is TRBJ1-2, the V gene TRBV4-1; tentative D call: TRBD1 (5 bases). V lost 0 bases and J lost 2, with 10 bases in between. CDR3 size: 15 residues. Germline CDR1 reads MGHRA; CDR2 reads YSYEKL. The CDR3 region has the DNA TGCGCCAGCAGCCAAGATCGGGGGGGGAACTATGGCTACACCTTC. As protein: CASSQDRGGNYGYTF.

The chain uses TRBV5-1 and TRBJ2-2; possibly TRBD1 for D (5 bases). The CDR3 totals 16 residues. V shed 1 base and J shed 3 bases, with 13 bases lying between them. The germline gives CDR1 SGHRS, CDR2 YFSETQ. CDR3 sequence: CASSLYPRADTGELFF. CDR3 DNA: TGCGCCAGCAGCTTGTATCCCAGGGCGGACACCGGGGAGCTGTTTTTT. The variable domain in full, completed from reference TRBV5-1 and TRBJ2-2, reads KAGVTQTPRYLIKTRGQQVTLSCSPISGHRSVSWYQQTPGQGLQFLFEYFSETQRNKGNFPGRFSGRQFSNSRSEMNVSTLELGDSALYLCASSLYPRADTGELFFGEGSRLTVL.

The genes are TRBV28 and TRBJ2-7; D perhaps matches TRBD2 (6 bases). Between the trimmed V and J ends, which lost 0 bases and 1 base, there was a span of 13 bases. The CDR3 covers 16 residues. Germline CDR1 and CDR2: MDHEN and SYDVKM. CDR3 sequence (DNA): TGTGCCAGCAGTTTATGGCCAGCGGAGGGTTCCTACGAGCAGTACTTC. Translating gives CASSLWPAEGSYEQYF.

This clone has just one count. V and J are TRBV19 and TRBJ1-2; 11 bases are shared with TRBD1. This CDR3 is 15 amino acids long. Per germline, CDR1 LNHDA and CDR2 SQIVND (reference sequence). The junction had 4 bases not matched to a gene; V was cut back by 4 bases and J by 3 bases. CDR3 residues: CASSRGQGGYYGYTF. The DNA for the CDR3 is TGTGCCAGTAGTAGGGGACAGGGGGGCTACTATGGCTACACCTTC.

This rearrangement joins TRBV28 to TRBJ1-1, with a tentative D call TRBD1 (5 bases). The CDR3 covers 14 residues. Germline lookup yields CDR1 MDHEN and CDR2 SYDVKM. Trimming took off 6 bases at V and 1 base at J, with 12 bases between the two ends. The CDR3: CASRLMGTNTEAFF. For the CDR3, the DNA is TGTGCCAGCAGGTTAATGGGGACGAACACTGAAGCTTTCTTT. The whole variable domain, filled in from reference TRBV28 and TRBJ1-1, reads DVKVTQSSRYLVKRTGEKVFLECVQDMDHENMFWYRQDPGLGLRLIYFSYDVKMKEKGDIPEGYSVSREKKERFSLILESASTNQTSMYLCASRLMGTNTEAFFGQGTRLTVV.

This sequence joins TRBV6-1 and TRBJ1-6, with a weak D call TRBD1 (5 bases). The V gene lost 3 bases and the J gene lost 3 bases, with 15 bases spanning the gap. Germline values: CDR1 MNHNS, CDR2 SASEGT. CDR3 length equals 17 residues. CDR3 sequence (DNA): TGTGCCAGCAGTGACGGGGGGGGGAGGGTCTATAATTCACCCCTCCACTTT. Protein sequence: CASSDGGGRVYNSPLHF.

The V call is TRBV3-1 (or the pseudogene TRBV3-2), the J call TRBJ1-2; no reliable D call. V dropped 0 bases and J dropped 3 bases, with 11 bases sitting between them. This CDR3 spans 15 amino acids. Germline values: CDR1 LGHDT, CDR2 YNNKEL (reference sequence). CDR3 DNA sequence: TGTGCCAGCAGCCAAGATTTGAGCAGACACTATGGCTACACCTTC. Protein sequence: CASSQDLSRHYGYTF.

V gene TRBV19 combines with J gene TRBJ1-4, with 12 bases aligning to TRBD1. Germline values: CDR1 LNHDA, CDR2 SQIVND (reference sequence). This CDR3 contains 17 residues. V trimming: 5 bases; J trimming: 5 bases; junction bases outside the gene matches: 9. CDR3 coding DNA: TGTGCCAGTAGTTCTTTGGGACAGGGGGCAGTGAATGAAAAACTGTTTTTT. Its protein is CASSSLGQGAVNEKLFF. Combining the CDR3 with reference TRBV19 and TRBJ1-4 gives the whole variable domain DGGITQSPKYLFRKEGQNVTLSCEQNLNHDAMYWYRQDPGQGLRLIYYSQIVNDFQKGDIAEGYSVSREKKESFPLTVTSAQKNPTAFYLCASSSLGQGAVNEKLFFGSGTQLSVL.

On this clone itself: The sample holds other DNA sequences that translate to the same CDR3. The chain recombines TRBV28 with TRBJ1-5, with 7 bases lining up with TRBD1. The CDR3 totals 15 residues. V lost 6 bases, J lost 4 bases, and 9 bases stayed unmatched. Germline CDR1 reads MDHEN; CDR2 reads SYDVKM. The CDR3 bases are TGTGCCAGCAGCCTAGACAGGGACTTTAATCAGCCCCAGCATTTT. Residues: CASSLDRDFNQPQHF. The variable domain in full, with the rest retrieved from reference TRBV28 and TRBJ1-5, is DVKVTQSSRYLVKRTGEKVFLECVQDMDHENMFWYRQDPGLGLRLIYFSYDVKMKEKGDIPEGYSVSREKKERFSLILESASTNQTSMYLCASSLDRDFNQPQHFGDGTRLSIL.

The rearrangement joins TRBV7-2 to TRBJ1-2; D perhaps matches TRBD1 (6 bases). The CDR3 is 14 residues long. Trimming removed 5 bases at V and 1 base at J, with 11 bases between. CDR1 and CDR2 (germline): SGHTA, FQGNSA. CDR3 nucleotides: TGTGCCAGCAGCCCGAGCAGGGGTAACTATGGCTACACCTTC. Its translation: CASSPSRGNYGYTF.

The chain employs TRBV14 and TRBJ1-3, with no clear D. The CDR3 is 12 residues long. The V end was cut by 4 bases, the J end by 4 bases, with 5 bases between. The germline CDR1 and CDR2 sequences are SGHDN and FVKESK. CDR3 sequence: CASSPNGNTIYF. In DNA, the CDR3 is TGTGCCAGCAGCCCCAACGGAAACACCATATATTTT.

J is TRBJ1-1 and V is TRBV6-5, with D perhaps TRBD1 (6 bases). CDR3 length equals 14 residues. Germline V gene data show CDR1 as MNHEY and CDR2 as SVGAGI. V lost 5 bases and J 1 base, leaving 11 bases between the germline ends. In DNA, the CDR3 is TGTGCCAGCAGTCGGACAGAGCAGAACACTGAAGCTTTCTTT. Residues: CASSRTEQNTEAFF.